This TCR beta chain came from a study of blood T cell repertoires in COVID-19. In the study overall: T cells, B-cell-depleted T cells, or PBMCs supplied cDNA or gDNA.

The CDR3 runs 13 residues. Trimming took off 5 bases at V and 3 bases at J, with 10 bases between the two ends. Here immunoSEQ multiplex PCR was the method, and the copy in TCRdb shows in-frame clones only, minus some. Here the sample spans over 150,000 clones, roughly 84% being singletons. Seattle patient enrollment occurred during active infection, with longitudinal follow-up thereafter. The V and J genes are TRBV12-3 or TRBV12-4 and TRBJ1-2, with D possibly TRBD1 on 6 matching bases. Sequencing was done on a sample of peripheral blood. The TCR originated in a woman in her sixties or seventies with COVID-19, enrolled during active disease. Written as DNA, the CDR3 is TGTGCCAGCAGTACAGGGCCGGACTATGGCTACACCTTC. Its translation: CASSTGPDYGYTF.